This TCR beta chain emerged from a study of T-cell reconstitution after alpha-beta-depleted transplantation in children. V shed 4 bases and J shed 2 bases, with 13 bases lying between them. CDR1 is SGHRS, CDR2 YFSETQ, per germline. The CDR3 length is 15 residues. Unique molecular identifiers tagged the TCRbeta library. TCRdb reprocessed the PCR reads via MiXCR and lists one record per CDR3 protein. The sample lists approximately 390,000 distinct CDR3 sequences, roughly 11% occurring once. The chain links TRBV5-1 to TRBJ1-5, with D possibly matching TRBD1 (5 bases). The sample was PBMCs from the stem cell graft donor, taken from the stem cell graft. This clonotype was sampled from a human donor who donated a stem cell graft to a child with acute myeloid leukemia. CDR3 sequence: CASSRDSGGNQPQHF. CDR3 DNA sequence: TGCGCCAGCAGCCGAGACAGTGGAGGCAATCAGCCCCAGCATTTT. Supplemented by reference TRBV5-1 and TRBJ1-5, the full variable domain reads KAGVTQTPRYLIKTRGQQVTLSCSPISGHRSVSWYQQTPGQGLQFLFEYFSETQRNKGNFPGRFSGRQFSNSRSEMNVSTLELGDSALYLCASSRDSGGNQPQHFGDGTRLSIL.